The text below deals with one TCR beta chain. What it recognizes is unknown. The data belong to a study of shared clonotypes between healthy human individuals. Measured with immunoSEQ multiplex PCR; TCRdb has only the in-frame clones, and not every one. Of about 2.4 million clones listed, around 94% were seen once; the top ten hold under 0.15%. Memory CD4+ cells were the fraction left after CD45RA+ naive selection. Study-wide results and limits: Larger estimated richness was generally seen in naive subsets than in memory subsets. The small donor group covered limited genetic and exposure diversity. When compared with the clonotypes that were shared by all four sorted-subset donors, the non-shared clonotypes turned out to have lower generation probabilities.

The V end was cut by 4 bases, the J end by 0 bases, with 15 bases between. The CDR3 covers 16 residues. CDR1 SGHNT and CDR2 YYREEE come from the germline V gene (reference sequence). This TCR derives from a man aged 18 to 35 in good health. J is TRBJ2-3 and V is TRBV5-4, with D unresolved. The specimen was naive CD4+ T cells sorted from blood. Subset indicated: CD45RA+ positively selected. The CDR3 nucleotides are TGTGCCAGCAGCCCAACGAGACTCGCTAGCACAGATACGCAGTATTTT. It codes for CASSPTRLASTDTQYF.